This T cell receptor (beta chain) was profiled in a study of blood T cells in healthy people across ages. Whole-study findings and limits: Investigators viewed diversity estimates from one million T cells as underestimates, the study reported. Age showed a roughly linear inverse relationship with TCR beta diversity per million T cells.

With respect to this clonotype: What it binds is not known.

V dropped 5 bases and J dropped 4 bases, with 19 bases sitting between them. This CDR3 region has 15 residues. Germline loops: CDR1 DFQATT, CDR2 SNEGSKA (reference sequence). Using a J-beta primer mix together with a sample-barcoded 5' primer, a second PCR was run for roughly 6 to 12 cycles. TCRdb re-called the 5' RACE reads with MiXCR, one entry per CDR3 protein. Seen here are hundreds of thousands of distinct CDR3 sequences, approximately 50% observed once, and the top ten hold under 35%. All donors came from Russia, were Caucasian and healthy, and spanned ages roughly 6 to 95. Isolating PBMCs gave at least 6 million of these cells per sample.

The chain carries TRBV20-1 and TRBJ2-3, with D tentatively TRBD1 or TRBD2 (5 bases each). The sequencing input was blood. This sequence originates from a woman aged 60-75 years in good health. CDR3 DNA sequence: TGCAGTGCTCCTAGAGAGGGGATCGGTGCAGATACGCAGTATTTT. Its protein product is CSAPREGIGADTQYF.